This paragraph reports one T cell receptor (beta chain). The data were taken from a study of blood T cell repertoires in COVID-19. For the study at large: T cells, B-cell-depleted T cells, or PBMCs supplied cDNA or gDNA.

In the original analysis: Quantification of nucleated cells was approximated via reference gene primer amplification. Some clones are missing from TCRdb's copy, which holds only in-frame ones; the method was immunoSEQ multiplex PCR. The D gene and trimming were derived from the DNA, and the V and J assignments and clone size from that table. The sample comprises around 270,000 clones, around 84% of which are singletons, and approximately 5.3% rests with the top ten. After removal of 10 bases from V and 7 bases from J, the junction contained 11 bases not matched to a gene. Germline assignment: CDR1 ENHRY and CDR2 SYGVKD. This CDR3 contains 14 residues.

This TCR was sampled from a woman aged 60 to 75 with COVID-19, enrolled during active disease. What was sequenced was peripheral blood. This chain uses TRBV10-3 with TRBJ2-7, with TRBD2 matching 12 bases. Written as DNA, the CDR3 is TGTGCCACACAGACTAGCGGGAGATCGGATGAGCAGTACTTC. Translating gives CATQTSGRSDEQYF.